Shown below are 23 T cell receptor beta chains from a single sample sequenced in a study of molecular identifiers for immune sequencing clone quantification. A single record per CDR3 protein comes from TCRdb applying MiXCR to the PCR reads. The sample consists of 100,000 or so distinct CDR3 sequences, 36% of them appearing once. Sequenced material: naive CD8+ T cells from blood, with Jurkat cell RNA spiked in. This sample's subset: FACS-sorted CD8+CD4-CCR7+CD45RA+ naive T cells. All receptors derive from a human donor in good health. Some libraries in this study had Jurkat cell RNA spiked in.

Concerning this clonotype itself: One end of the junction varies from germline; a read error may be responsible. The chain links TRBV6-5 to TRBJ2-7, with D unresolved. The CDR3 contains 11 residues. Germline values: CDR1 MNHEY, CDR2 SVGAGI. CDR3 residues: CAGSYGYEQYF. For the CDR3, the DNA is TGTGCCGGCAGTTACGGGTACGAGCAGTACTTC.

CDR3 region: CASSLGEGTEAFF. Here the CDR3 DNA reads TGTGCCAGCAGCTTAGGGGAGGGCACTGAAGCTTTCTTT. The chain carries TRBV7-6 and TRBJ1-1; D is unresolved. V was pared by 1 base and J by 4 bases, with 7 bases between. Germline loops: CDR1 SGHVS, CDR2 FNYEAQ. There are 13 residues in the CDR3.

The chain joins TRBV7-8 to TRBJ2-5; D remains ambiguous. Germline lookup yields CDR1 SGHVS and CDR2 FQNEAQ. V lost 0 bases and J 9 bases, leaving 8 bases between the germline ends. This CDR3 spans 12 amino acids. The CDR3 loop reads CASSLALEPQYF. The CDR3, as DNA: TGTGCCAGCAGCTTAGCCCTGGAGCCCCAGTACTTC.

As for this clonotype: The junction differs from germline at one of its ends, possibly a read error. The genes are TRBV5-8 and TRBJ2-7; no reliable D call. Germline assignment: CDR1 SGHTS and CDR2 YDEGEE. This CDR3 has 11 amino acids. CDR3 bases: TGTGCCTGCAGCTGGAACTACGAGCAGTACTTC. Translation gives CACSWNYEQYF.

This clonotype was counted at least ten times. The CDR3 is CSAREVGSDRWTNQPQHF. The CDR3 DNA reads TGCAGTGCTAGAGAGGTAGGAAGCGACAGGTGGACAAATCAGCCCCAGCATTTT. The V and J genes are TRBV20-1 and TRBJ1-5; D possibly corresponds to TRBD1 (6 bases). V dropped 0 bases and J dropped 4 bases, with 22 bases sitting between them. From germline, CDR1 is DFQATT and CDR2 SNEGSKA (reference sequence). CDR3 length equals 18 residues.

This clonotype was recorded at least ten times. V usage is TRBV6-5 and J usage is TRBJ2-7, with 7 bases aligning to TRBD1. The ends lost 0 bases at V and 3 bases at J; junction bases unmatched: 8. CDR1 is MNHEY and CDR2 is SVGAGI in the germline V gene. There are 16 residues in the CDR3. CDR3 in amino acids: CASSYSTLGTDYEQYF. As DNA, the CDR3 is TGTGCCAGCAGTTACTCGACCCTCGGGACAGACTACGAGCAGTACTTC.

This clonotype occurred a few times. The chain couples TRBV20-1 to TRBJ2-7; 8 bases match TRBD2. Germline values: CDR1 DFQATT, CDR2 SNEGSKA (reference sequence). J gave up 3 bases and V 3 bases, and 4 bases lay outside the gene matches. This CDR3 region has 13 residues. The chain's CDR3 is CSARESGSYEQYF. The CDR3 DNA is TGCAGTGCTAGGGAGAGCGGGAGCTACGAGCAGTACTTC.

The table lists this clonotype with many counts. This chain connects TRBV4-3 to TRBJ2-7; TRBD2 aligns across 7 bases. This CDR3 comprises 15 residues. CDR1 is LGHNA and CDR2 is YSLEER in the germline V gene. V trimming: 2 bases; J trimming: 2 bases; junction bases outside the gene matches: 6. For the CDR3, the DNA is TGCGCCAGCAGCCAATTTCTAGCGGTTACCTACGAGCAGTACTTC. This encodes CASSQFLAVTYEQYF.

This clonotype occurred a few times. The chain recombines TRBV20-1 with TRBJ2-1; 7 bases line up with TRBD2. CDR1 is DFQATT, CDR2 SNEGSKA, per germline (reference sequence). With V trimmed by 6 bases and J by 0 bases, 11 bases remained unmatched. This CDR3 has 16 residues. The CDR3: CSANPLSGVSYNEQFF. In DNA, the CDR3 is TGCAGTGCCAACCCCCTCAGCGGGGTCTCCTACAATGAGCAGTTCTTC.

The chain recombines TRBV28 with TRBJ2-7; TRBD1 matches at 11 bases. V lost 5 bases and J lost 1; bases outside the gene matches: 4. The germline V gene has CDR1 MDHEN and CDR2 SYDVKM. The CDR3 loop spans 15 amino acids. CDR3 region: CASSGDRGISYEQYF. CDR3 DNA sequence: TGTGCCAGCAGTGGGGACAGGGGGATTTCCTACGAGCAGTACTTC. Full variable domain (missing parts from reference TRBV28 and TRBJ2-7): DVKVTQSSRYLVKRTGEKVFLECVQDMDHENMFWYRQDPGLGLRLIYFSYDVKMKEKGDIPEGYSVSREKKERFSLILESASTNQTSMYLCASSGDRGISYEQYFGPGTRLTVT.

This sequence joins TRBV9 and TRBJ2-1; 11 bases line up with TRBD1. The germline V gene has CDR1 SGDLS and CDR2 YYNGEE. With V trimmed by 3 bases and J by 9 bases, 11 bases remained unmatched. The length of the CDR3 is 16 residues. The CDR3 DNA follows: TGTGCCAGCAGCGATAACCCGGGACAGGGGGAAGGTGAGCAGTTCTTC. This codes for CASSDNPGQGEGEQFF.

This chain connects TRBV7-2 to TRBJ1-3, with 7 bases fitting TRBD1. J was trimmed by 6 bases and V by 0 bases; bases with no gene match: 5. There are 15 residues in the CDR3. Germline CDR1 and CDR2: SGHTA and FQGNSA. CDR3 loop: CASSLAQGYSNTIYF. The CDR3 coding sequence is TGTGCCAGCAGCTTAGCACAGGGGTATTCAAACACCATATATTTT.

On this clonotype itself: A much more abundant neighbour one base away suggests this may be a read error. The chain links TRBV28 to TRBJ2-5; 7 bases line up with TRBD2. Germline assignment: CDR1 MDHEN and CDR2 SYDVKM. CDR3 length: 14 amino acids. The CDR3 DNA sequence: TGTGCCGGCAGTTTCACGGGAGGAAGTGAGACCCAGTACTTC. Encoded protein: CAGSFTGGSETQYF.

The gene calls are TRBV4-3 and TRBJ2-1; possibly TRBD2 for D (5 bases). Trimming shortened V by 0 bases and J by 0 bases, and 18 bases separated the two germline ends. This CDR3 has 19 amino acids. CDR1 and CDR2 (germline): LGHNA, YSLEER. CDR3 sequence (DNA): TGCGCCAGCAGCCAAGATCGAGGGTTAGGCGGATACTCCTACAATGAGCAGTTCTTC. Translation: CASSQDRGLGGYSYNEQFF.

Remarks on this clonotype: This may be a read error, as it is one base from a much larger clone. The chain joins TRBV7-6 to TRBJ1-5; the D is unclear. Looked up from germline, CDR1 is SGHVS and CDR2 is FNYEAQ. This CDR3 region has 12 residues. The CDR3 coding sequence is TGTGCCAGCAGCTTACTATATCAGCCCCTGCATTTT. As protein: CASSLLYQPLHF.

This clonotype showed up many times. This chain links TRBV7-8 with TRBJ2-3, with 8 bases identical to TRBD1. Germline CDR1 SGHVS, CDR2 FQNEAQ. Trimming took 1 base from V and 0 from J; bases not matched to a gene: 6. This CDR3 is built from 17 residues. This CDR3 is CASSLVFGDRSTDTQYF. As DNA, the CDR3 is TGTGCCAGCAGCTTAGTTTTTGGGGACAGGAGCACAGATACGCAGTATTTT.

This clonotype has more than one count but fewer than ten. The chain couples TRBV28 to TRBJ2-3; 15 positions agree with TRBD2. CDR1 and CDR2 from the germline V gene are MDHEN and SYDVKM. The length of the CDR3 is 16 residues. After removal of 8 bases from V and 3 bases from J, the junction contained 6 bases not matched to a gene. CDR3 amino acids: CASRPGTSGRTDTQYF. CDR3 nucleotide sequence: TGTGCCAGCCGTCCCGGGACTAGCGGGAGGACAGATACGCAGTATTTT. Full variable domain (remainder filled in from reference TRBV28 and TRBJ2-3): DVKVTQSSRYLVKRTGEKVFLECVQDMDHENMFWYRQDPGLGLRLIYFSYDVKMKEKGDIPEGYSVSREKKERFSLILESASTNQTSMYLCASRPGTSGRTDTQYFGPGTRLTVL.

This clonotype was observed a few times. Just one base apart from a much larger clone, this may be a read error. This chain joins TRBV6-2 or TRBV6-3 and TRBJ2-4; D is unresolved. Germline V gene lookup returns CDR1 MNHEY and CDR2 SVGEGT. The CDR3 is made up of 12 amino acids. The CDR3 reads CASLDEANILYF. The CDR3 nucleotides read TGTGCCAGCCTAGATGAGGCGAACATTCTGTACTTC.

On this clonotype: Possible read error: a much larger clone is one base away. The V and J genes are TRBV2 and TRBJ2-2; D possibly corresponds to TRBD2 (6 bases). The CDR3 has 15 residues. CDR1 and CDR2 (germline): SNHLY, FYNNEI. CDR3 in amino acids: CASTPGPANTGEVFF. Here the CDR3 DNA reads TGTGCCAGCACCCCGGGACCGGCGAACACCGGGGAGGTGTTTTTT.

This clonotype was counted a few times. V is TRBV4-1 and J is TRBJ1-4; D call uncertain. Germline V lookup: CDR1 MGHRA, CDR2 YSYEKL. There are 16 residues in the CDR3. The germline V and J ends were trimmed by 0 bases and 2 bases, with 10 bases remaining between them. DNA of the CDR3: TGCGCCAGCAGCCAAGATTCATTGGGGACTAATGAAAAACTGTTTTTT. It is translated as CASSQDSLGTNEKLFF.

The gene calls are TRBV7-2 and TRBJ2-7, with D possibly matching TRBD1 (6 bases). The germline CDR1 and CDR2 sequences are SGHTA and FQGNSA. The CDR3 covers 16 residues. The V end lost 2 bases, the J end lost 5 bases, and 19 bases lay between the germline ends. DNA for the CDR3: TGTGCCAGCAGCTTACCTACAGGGACCCGGGGCCACGAGCAGTACTTC. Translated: CASSLPTGTRGHEQYF.

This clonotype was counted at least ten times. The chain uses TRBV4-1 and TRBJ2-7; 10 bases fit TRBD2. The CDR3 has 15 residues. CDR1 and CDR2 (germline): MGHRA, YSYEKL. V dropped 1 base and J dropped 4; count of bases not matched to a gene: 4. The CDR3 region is CASSQGKREGYEQYF. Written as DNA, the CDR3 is TGCGCCAGCAGCCAAGGAAAGCGGGAGGGTTACGAGCAGTACTTC.

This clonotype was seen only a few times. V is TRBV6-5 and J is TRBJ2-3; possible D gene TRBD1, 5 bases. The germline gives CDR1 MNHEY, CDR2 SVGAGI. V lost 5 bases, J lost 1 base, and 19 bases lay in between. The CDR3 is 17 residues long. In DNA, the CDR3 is TGTGCCAGCAGTAGACCTCAGGGTCGGTACGGCACAGATACGCAGTATTTT. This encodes CASSRPQGRYGTDTQYF.